This TCR beta chain was documented in a study of a mutant IDH1 vaccine in newly diagnosed glioma (dated by TCRdb to the early 2020s). Study-level background: Vaccination was initiated 4-6 weeks after radiotherapy alone, or concurrently with temozolomide cycles in the chemotherapy-containing groups. Of the roughly 31 treated patients, about 62% were male and around 40% were female, and the mean age was roughly 40 years. Before enrollment, most patients had been given radiochemotherapy with temozolomide as standard therapy, while the rest had received either radiotherapy alone or temozolomide alone. Visit V12 was the week-35 safety follow-up and visit V13 was the week-47 end of study. Peripheral blood was drawn at six visits: V03 (baseline), V05, V07, V10, V12 and V13. Longitudinal TCRB deep sequencing was performed for about two dozen treated patients wherever samples were available for exploratory analyses.

The research as a whole found: Availability determined which PBMC samples were chosen for TCRB deep sequencing. Changes in the top peripheral T cell clonotypes picked up by TCRB sequencing did not appear to be linked to pseudoprogression. Immune responses induced by the vaccine were seen in 93.3% of patients across multiple MHC alleles. The authors stated that sample limitations prevented analyses of patient blood samples from being reproduced.

There are a few counts of this clone. Which antigen it targets is not known. Within one base of it there is no much larger clone, and no base qualities were kept. The library was generated by the immunoSEQ multiplex PCR assay. The hsTCRB Kit was used according to the manufacturer's protocol to amplify rearranged TCR beta chain sequences. TCRB libraries were sequenced on an Illumina MiSeq. Per the original workflow: The proprietary platform of the kit vendor was used for demultiplexing, trimming and gene mapping. TCRdb re-hosts the immuneACCESS table, in-frame sequences only. Its copies lack some clones; in the studies checked, an unresolved V gene accounts for under half of them, and the cause for the rest is not known. D and trimming come from the DNA, and the V and J calls and clone size come from that table. Across this sample there are about 50,000 clones, with 75% to 85% seen only once. 10% to 15% of the sample goes to the ten largest clones.

The germline V gene encodes CDR1 SGHNT and CDR2 YENEEA. The CDR3, from cysteine to phenylalanine, totals 13 residues. CDR3 DNA is the only sequence kept; it has 39 bases, read in frame from the first base. V drops 2 bases and J drops 0 bases, leaving 5 bases in between. The sample's time point label, decoded: week 35, safety follow-up. Every vaccine dose consisted of 300 ug of a 20-mer mutant IDH1 peptide in Montanide, administered subcutaneously together with topical imiquimod. Patients received eight vaccinations in weeks 1, 3, 5, 7, 11, 15, 19 and 23, corresponding to visits V03 through V10. Newly diagnosed WHO grade 3 or 4 IDH1-mutant astrocytomas showing loss of nuclear ATRX were present in the donors. The samples were drawn from NOA16, a multicentre, single-arm, open-label phase I trial in Germany that tested a mutant IDH1 peptide vaccine in humans for the first time. The DNeasy Blood and Tissue Kit was used to extract genomic DNA from EDTA blood for TCRB sequencing.

In this chain, TRBV11-3 is recombined with TRBJ2-7; no D gene call is confident. This sequence originates from a man aged 35 to 55 with glioma. This specimen consisted of PBMCs, obtained from a glioma patient whose treatment included an IDH1 peptide vaccine. The CDR3 in this case is CASSLSNSYEQYF. The DNA sequence follows: TGTGCCAGCAGCTTATCCAACTCCTACGAGCAGTACTTC.